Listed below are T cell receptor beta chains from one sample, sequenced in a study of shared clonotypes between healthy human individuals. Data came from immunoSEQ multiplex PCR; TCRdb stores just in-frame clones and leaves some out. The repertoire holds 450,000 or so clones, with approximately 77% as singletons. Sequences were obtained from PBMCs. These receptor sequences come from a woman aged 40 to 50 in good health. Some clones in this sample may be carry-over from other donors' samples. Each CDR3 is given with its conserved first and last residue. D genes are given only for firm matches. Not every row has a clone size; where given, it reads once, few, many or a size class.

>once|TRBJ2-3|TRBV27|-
CASSALYVTSLPDTQYF
TGTGCCAGCAGTGCCCTGTATGTTACTAGTCTACCAGATACGCAGTATTTT
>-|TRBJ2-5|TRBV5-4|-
CASSLGRGAQETQYF
TGTGCCAGCAGCTTGGGTCGTGGGGCACAAGAGACCCAGTACTTC
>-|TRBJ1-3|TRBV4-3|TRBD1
CASSQGTGSGNTIYF
TGCGCCAGCAGCCAAGGGACAGGCTCTGGAAACACCATATATTTT
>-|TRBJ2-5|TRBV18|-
CASSPRQGVFRETQYF
TGTGCCAGCTCACCACGGCAGGGTGTTTTTAGAGAGACCCAGTACTTC
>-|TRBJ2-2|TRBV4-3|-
CASSQYPQGGTGELFF
TGCGCCAGCAGCCAGTATCCCCAGGGTGGAACCGGGGAGCTGTTTTTT
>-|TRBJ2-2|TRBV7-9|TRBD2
CASSLLLAGVYTGELFF
TGTGCCAGCAGCTTATTACTAGCGGGAGTTTATACCGGGGAGCTGTTTTTT
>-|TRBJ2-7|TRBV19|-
CASSISGSYEQYF
TGTGCCAGTAGTATTTCAGGGTCCTACGAGCAGTACTTC
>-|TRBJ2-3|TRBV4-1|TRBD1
CASTKQGPSTDTQYF
TGCGCCAGCACGAAACAGGGGCCTAGCACAGATACGCAGTATTTT
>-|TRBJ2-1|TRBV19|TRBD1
CASSIPRGPYNEQFF
TGTGCCAGTAGTATTCCGAGGGGGCCCTACAATGAGCAGTTCTTC
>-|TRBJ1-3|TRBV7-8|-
CASSLQLSGNTIYF
TGTGCCAGCAGCCTCCAGCTCTCTGGAAACACCATATATTTT
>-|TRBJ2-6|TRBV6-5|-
CASSPGGTGANVLTF
TGTGCCAGCAGTCCAGGGGGGACTGGGGCCAACGTCCTGACTTTC
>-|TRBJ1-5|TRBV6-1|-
CASSESIRGRGNQPQHF
TGTGCCAGCAGTGAATCGATCAGGGGTAGGGGCAATCAGCCCCAGCATTTT
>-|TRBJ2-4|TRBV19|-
CASSIGNGKNIQYF
TGTGCCAGTAGTATAGGAAACGGCAAAAACATTCAGTACTTC
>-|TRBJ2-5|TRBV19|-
CASSMEATQETQYF
TGTGCCAGTAGTATGGAGGCAACTCAAGAGACCCAGTACTTC
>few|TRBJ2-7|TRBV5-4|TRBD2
CASSRSGGYSYEQYF
TGTGCCAGCAGCCGTAGCGGGGGTTACTCCTACGAGCAGTACTTC
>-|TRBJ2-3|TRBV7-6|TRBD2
CASSLGLLAGGSTDTQYF
TGTGCCAGCAGCTTAGGTCTGCTAGCGGGAGGGAGCACAGATACGCAGTATTTT
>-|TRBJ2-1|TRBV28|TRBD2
CASSGPGLAGKNEQFF
TGTGCCAGCAGTGGTCCGGGACTAGCGGGAAAGAATGAGCAGTTCTTC
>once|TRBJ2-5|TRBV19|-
CASSITGETQYF
TGTGCCAGTAGTATTACAGGGGAGACCCAGTACTTC
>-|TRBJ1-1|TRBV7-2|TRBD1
CASRTQTGSHTEAFF
TGTGCCAGCAGAACACAGACAGGGAGCCACACTGAAGCTTTCTTT
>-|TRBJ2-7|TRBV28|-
CASSLFRVEQYF
TGTGCCAGCAGTTTATTTAGGGTCGAGCAGTACTTC
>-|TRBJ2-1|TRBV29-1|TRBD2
CSVASGPANEQFF
TGCAGCGTTGCTAGCGGCCCAGCCAATGAGCAGTTCTTC
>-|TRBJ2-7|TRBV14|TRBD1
CASSQEAPGTGYYEQYF
TGTGCCAGCAGCCAAGAAGCCCCCGGGACAGGTTACTACGAGCAGTACTTC
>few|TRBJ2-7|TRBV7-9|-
CASSRSGGTVSYEQYF
TGTGCCAGCAGCCGCAGCGGCGGGACAGTCTCCTACGAGCAGTACTTC
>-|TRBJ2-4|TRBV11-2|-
CASSNRLAKNIQYF
TGTGCCAGCAGTAACAGATTAGCCAAAAACATTCAGTACTTC
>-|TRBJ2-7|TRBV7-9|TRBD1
CASSRRTGGDWEQYF
TGTGCCAGCAGCCGACGGACAGGGGGGGACTGGGAGCAGTACTTC
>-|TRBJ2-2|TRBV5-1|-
CASSLAGGRKNTGELFF
TGCGCCAGCAGCTTGGCCGGTGGGAGGAAGAACACCGGGGAGCTGTTTTTT
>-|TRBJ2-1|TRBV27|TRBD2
CASSLAGGRYNEQFF
TGTGCCAGCAGTTTAGCGGGAGGCAGGTACAATGAGCAGTTCTTC
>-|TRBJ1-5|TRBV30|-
CAWSGTNNQPQHF
TGTGCCTGGAGCGGGACAAACAATCAGCCCCAGCATTTT
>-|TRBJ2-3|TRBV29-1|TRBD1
CSVGSGGADTQYF
TGCAGCGTTGGGTCAGGGGGTGCAGATACGCAGTATTTT
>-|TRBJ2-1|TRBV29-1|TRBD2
CSGRLAGGHNEQFF
TGCAGCGGAAGACTAGCGGGAGGGCACAATGAGCAGTTCTTC
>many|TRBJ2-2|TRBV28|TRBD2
CASSLPLFGQPGLANTGELFF
TGTGCCAGCAGTCTACCCCTTTTCGGGCAGCCCGGACTAGCAAACACCGGGGAGCTGTTTTTT
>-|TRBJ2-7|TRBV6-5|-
CASSLVFSYEQYF
TGTGCCAGCAGTTTGGTCTTCTCCTACGAGCAGTACTTC
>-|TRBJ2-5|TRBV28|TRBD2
CASSTPGGRSREQYF
TGTGCCAGCAGCACCCCGGGCGGGAGGTCTCGGGAGCAGTACTTC
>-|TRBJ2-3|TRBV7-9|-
CASSLLGDTQYF
TGTGCCAGCAGCTTACTAGGAGATACGCAGTATTTT
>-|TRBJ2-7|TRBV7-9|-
CASSFLGREQYF
TGTGCCAGCAGCTTCTTGGGGCGCGAGCAGTACTTC
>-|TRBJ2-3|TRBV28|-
CASSLDKDTQYF
TGTGCCAGCAGTTTAGATAAAGATACGCAGTATTTT
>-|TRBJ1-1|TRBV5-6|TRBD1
CASSKDRAMNTEAFF
TGTGCCAGCAGCAAGGACAGGGCCATGAACACTGAAGCTTTCTTT
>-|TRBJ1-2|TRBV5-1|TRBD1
CASSLFEPGTGYGYTF
TGCGCCAGCAGCTTGTTTGAGCCCGGGACAGGCTATGGCTACACCTTC
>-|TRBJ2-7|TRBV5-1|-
CASSPQGYEQYF
TGCGCCAGCAGCCCTCAGGGGTACGAGCAGTACTTC
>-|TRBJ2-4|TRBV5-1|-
CASSLESEGNIQYF
TGCGCCAGCAGCTTGGAGTCAGAGGGGAACATTCAGTACTTC
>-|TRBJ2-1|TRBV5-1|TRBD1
CASSSTGDLGNEQFF
TGCGCCAGCAGCTCCACAGGGGATCTCGGTAATGAGCAGTTCTTC
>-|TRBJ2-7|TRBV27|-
CASSSRGAYEQYF
TGTGCCAGCAGTTCACGGGGAGCCTACGAGCAGTACTTC
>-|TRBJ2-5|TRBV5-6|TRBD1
CASSLGGQGEETQYF
TGTGCCAGCAGCTTGGGGGGACAGGGGGAAGAGACCCAGTACTTC
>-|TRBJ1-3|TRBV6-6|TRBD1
CASSYSSRGLGNTIYF
TGTGCCAGCAGTTACTCGAGCAGGGGGCTCGGAAACACCATATATTTT
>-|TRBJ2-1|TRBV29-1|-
CSVVEVPNNEQFF
TGCAGCGTTGTCGAAGTTCCAAACAATGAGCAGTTCTTC